This T cell receptor beta chain was identified during a study of T-cell memory formation after mild COVID-19. Study context: TCR clusters were largely donor specific. Findings and limits, study-wide: A subset of responding clones appeared in pre-infection memory, suggesting cross-reactive memory joined. Of the contracting clones, CD4+ ones lay mainly in CM and EM, and CD8+ ones in EMRA.

Note on this clonotype: Its antigen is undetermined.

Germline V gene data show CDR1 as SEHNR and CDR2 as FQNEAQ (reference sequence). Germline trimming cut 5 bases from V and 3 bases from J; bases unmatched to any gene: 17. CDR3 size: 18 residues. 5'RACE with constant-segment primers built TCRalpha and TCRbeta cDNA libraries with UMIs. TCRdb re-called the 5' RACE reads with MiXCR, one entry per CDR3 protein. The table lists 430,000 or so distinct CDR3 sequences, nearly 25% of them singletons. The chain carries TRBV7-9 and TRBJ2-3; TRBD1 aligns across 7 bases. The sample taken for sequencing was PBMCs or a T cell subset sorted from them (not recorded which). This clonotype was sampled from an adult woman who had mild COVID-19 (a few samples of this study predate the infection). Cell type and time point are not known. This CDR3 reads CASSRPSDRSLTTDTQYF. Here the CDR3 DNA reads TGTGCCAGCAGCCGGCCCTCGGACAGGTCGCTGACTACAGATACGCAGTATTTT.